What follows is one T cell receptor (beta chain) and its context. Its cognate antigen has yet to be identified. It has no much larger one-base neighbor in the sample; base qualities were not kept. TCRbeta CDR3 regions were amplified from genomic DNA by means of the immunoSEQ Assay, a bias-controlled multiplex PCR. Concerning the study's data processing: Nucleated cell counts per sample were estimated from amplification of reference gene primers within the assay. To quantify the absolute abundance of each unique TCRbeta CDR3 rearrangement, sequence reads were collapsed and filtered. For each sample, productive Simpson clonality was calculated as the square root of Simpson's diversity index across productive rearrangements. TCRdb's version of the immuneACCESS table is confined to in-frame rearrangements and falls short of the full clone set. An unresolved V gene accounts for under half of the shortfall where checked; the remainder is of unknown origin. Clone size and the V and J calls come from that table; the DNA yielded D and trimming. The sample table records fewer than 200,000 clones; over 80% of these occur just once. About a tenth of the sample comes from the top ten.

This entry is derived from a study of blood T cell repertoires in COVID-19 (TCRdb year 2020). About the investigation overall: Collaborator samples came from the United States, Italy and Spain and covered acute and convalescent phases of COVID-19. The repertoires were released in a freely available public database meant as a resource for research on the immune response to SARS-CoV-2. The prospective study material was composed of cDNA or gDNA derived from T cells, B-cell-depleted T cells, or PBMCs. Nearly every sample came with metadata listing a de-identified subject ID, COVID-19 status, age in years and sex. Samples came from the ongoing ImmuneRACE study (first 160 participants) plus 1,254 subjects from 6 global collaborators. Where HLA class I and class II types were available, the types were taken from metadata supplied by the sample provider, not from assay-based typing. The dataset comprised deeply sampled blood TCRbeta repertoires from subjects exposed to, actively infected with, or recovered from COVID-19.

After removal of 7 bases from V and 3 bases from J, the junction retains 3 bases not matched to a gene. Per the germline V gene (reference sequence), DFQATT is the CDR1 and SNEGSKA is the CDR2. The CDR3 covers 11 residues, taking in both the cysteine and the phenylalanine. The sequence is cut down to CDR3 DNA, 33 bases in frame from base 1. What the work shows at the level of the full study, not this receptor alone: The amount of clinical and demographic metadata varied by source and participant and was provided uncurated.

The collaborating institutions used their own protocols to collect whole blood in K2EDTA tubes. Collaborator samples were shipped for TCRbeta analysis as frozen whole blood, isolated PBMCs, or DNA extracted from either sample type. Sequenced material: peripheral blood. Recombination joined TRBV20-1 with TRBJ2-7, with 7 central nucleotides matching TRBD2. The receptor's source is a woman at least 80 years old with active or convalescent COVID-19. The CDR3 loop reads CSGGLIYEQYF. Read as DNA, the sequence is TGCAGTGGGGGACTAATCTACGAGCAGTACTTC.